The 9 T cell receptor beta chains listed next were all sequenced from one sample in a study of blood T cell repertoires in COVID-19. Some clones are missing from TCRdb's copy, which holds only in-frame ones; the method was immunoSEQ multiplex PCR. The repertoire includes 95,000 to 150,000 clones, nearly 90% of them detected once, and 3.5% to 4% sits in the top ten. The sample consisted of peripheral blood. These receptors were taken from an older woman with COVID-19, enrolled during active disease.

The chain has TRBV18 and TRBJ2-5, with TRBD1 matching 8 bases. The V and J ends lost 3 bases and 1 base, in that order; junction bases with no gene match: 1. The CDR3 runs 14 residues. Germline CDR1 reads KGHSH; CDR2 reads LQKENI. The CDR3: CASSPTGAQETQYF. The CDR3 DNA is TGTGCCAGCTCACCGACAGGGGCCCAAGAGACCCAGTACTTC.

The V call is TRBV12-3 or TRBV12-4, the J call TRBJ2-7; no reliable D call. The length of the CDR3 is 12 residues. V was shortened by 4 bases and J by 5 bases, with 9 bases between the two germline ends. Here the CDR3 reads CASSSDSHEQYF. For the CDR3, the DNA is TGTGCCAGCAGTTCGGATAGCCACGAGCAGTACTTC.

This chain connects TRBV7-3 to TRBJ1-2, with 8 bases identical to TRBD1. Germline values: CDR1 SGHTA, CDR2 FQGTGA. Unmatched junction bases numbered 11, after V lost 5 bases and J lost 12 bases. This CDR3 has 13 residues. Here the CDR3 DNA reads TGTGCCAGCAGCCCCACCCGGACAGGGTTGAACACCTTC. This gives the protein CASSPTRTGLNTF.

The CDR3 nucleotides are TGTGCCAGCAGCCGAGGGACAGGAGGACTCCAAGAGACCCAGTACTTC. It translates to CASSRGTGGLQETQYF. This rearrangement joins TRBV5-8 to TRBJ2-5, with 8 bases aligning to TRBD1. The V segment lost 4 bases and the J segment 1 base; nucleotides outside the gene matches: 9. Germline CDR1 SGHTS, CDR2 YDEGEE. The CDR3 is made up of 16 amino acids.

This chain links TRBV15 with TRBJ1-4, with D unclear. This CDR3 region has 15 residues. The V end was cut by 0 bases, the J end by 0 bases, with 5 bases between. Germline-derived CDR1 and CDR2 are LNHNV and YYDKDF (reference sequence). CDR3 protein: CATSRDRTTNEKLFF. The CDR3 DNA follows: TGTGCCACCAGCAGAGATCGTACAACTAATGAAAAACTGTTTTTT.

This rearrangement joins TRBV6-5 to TRBJ1-3; TRBD1 might be the D (6 bases). CDR3 length equals 15 residues. Trimming stripped 2 bases from V and 5 bases from J, with 13 bases between. The V gene's germline CDR1 is MNHEY and CDR2 SVGAGI. This CDR3 reads CASSYIAQGRNTIYF. CDR3 coding DNA: TGTGCCAGCAGTTACATCGCGCAGGGGCGAAACACCATATATTTT.

The chain uses TRBV7-2 and TRBJ2-7; 10 bases align to TRBD1. The CDR3 totals 17 residues. Germline lookup yields CDR1 SGHTA and CDR2 FQGNSA. Trimming removed 0 bases from V and 4 bases from J; junction bases left unmatched: 9. CDR3: CASSLASDRGILYEQYF. As DNA, the CDR3 is TGTGCCAGCAGCTTAGCCTCGGACAGGGGGATTTTGTACGAGCAGTACTTC. Full variable domain (remainder filled in from reference TRBV7-2 and TRBJ2-7): GAGVSQSPSNKVTEKGKDVELRCDPISGHTALYWYRQSLGQGLEFLIYFQGNSAPDKSGLPSDRFSAERTGGSVSTLTIQRTQQEDSAVYLCASSLASDRGILYEQYFGPGTRLTVT.

The chain joins TRBV2 to TRBJ2-3, with 8 bases identical to TRBD2. The CDR3 has 15 residues. V trimming: 4 bases; J trimming: 4 bases; junction bases outside the gene matches: 7. Germline-derived CDR1 and CDR2 are SNHLY and FYNNEI. The CDR3 reads CASSAGGAFADTQYF. CDR3 DNA: TGTGCCAGCAGTGCCGGGGGGGCCTTCGCAGATACGCAGTATTTT.

J is TRBJ1-2 and V is TRBV5-1; D possibly corresponds to TRBD1 (6 bases). Trimming removed 2 bases at V and 4 bases at J, with 15 bases between. The germline V gene has CDR1 SGHRS and CDR2 YFSETQ. The CDR3 contains 15 residues. CDR3: CASSFGTGNGYGYTF. The CDR3 DNA is TGCGCCAGCAGCTTCGGTACAGGGAATGGCTATGGCTACACCTTC. The whole variable domain, filled in from reference TRBV5-1 and TRBJ1-2, reads KAGVTQTPRYLIKTRGQQVTLSCSPISGHRSVSWYQQTPGQGLQFLFEYFSETQRNKGNFPGRFSGRQFSNSRSEMNVSTLELGDSALYLCASSFGTGNGYGYTFGSGTRLTVV.